This T cell receptor (beta chain) was profiled in a study of metastatic and nonmetastatic thyroid tumors. Per the germline V gene, CDR1 is SGHRS and CDR2 is YFSETQ. Trimming stripped 4 bases from V and 12 bases from J, with 19 bases between. The CDR3 is 14 residues long. Among the patients, none had received any treatment before thyroid surgery. TCRdb re-clonotyped the PCR reads through MiXCR. The sample shows 35,000 to 45,000 clones, 28% of them seen only once. The chain couples TRBV5-1 to TRBJ1-4, with D perhaps matching TRBD1 (5 bases). Sequenced input: blood. The source of this sequence is a male donor with papillary thyroid cancer or a benign thyroid nodule (not recorded which). Some clones in this sample may be carry-over from other donors' samples. The CDR3 coding sequence is TGCGCCAGCAGCCCCGGTGCGATGTGGGGGGAACTGTTTTTT. Encoded protein: CASSPGAMWGELFF.